The 14 T cell receptor beta chains listed next were all sequenced from one sample in a study of identical twins. TCRdb reprocessed the 5' RACE reads via MiXCR and lists one record per CDR3 protein. Here the sample spans approximately 230,000 distinct CDR3 sequences, 6.5% being singletons. This sample was shared with a second study, whose subject was T cells expressing NK-cell markers.

The sequencing input was CD8+ T cells sorted from blood. The receptors originated from a woman between 18 and 29 years old in good health.

In this sample, this clonotype turned up many times. This sequence joins TRBV28 and TRBJ2-7, with 9 bases matching TRBD1. The V gene's germline CDR1 is MDHEN and CDR2 SYDVKM. With V trimmed by 6 bases and J by 5 bases, 11 bases remained unmatched. The CDR3 is made up of 15 amino acids. CDR3 loop: CASRPPGQGPHEQYF. The DNA of the CDR3 is TGTGCCAGCAGACCCCCGGGACAGGGTCCCCACGAGCAGTACTTC.

This rearrangement joins TRBV4-1 to TRBJ2-2, with D possibly being TRBD2 (6 bases). Germline CDR1 MGHRA, CDR2 YSYEKL. Trimming removed 0 bases at V and 1 base at J, with 12 bases between. The CDR3 covers 17 residues. The CDR3 spells CASSQDAGRVNTGELFF. CDR3 nucleotide sequence: TGCGCCAGCAGCCAAGATGCGGGAAGGGTGAACACCGGGGAGCTGTTTTTT.

This clonotype was seen at least ten times. CDR3 sequence reads: CASSFGTASYEQYF. DNA of the CDR3: TGTGCCAGCAGTTTCGGGACAGCCTCCTACGAGCAGTACTTC. J is TRBJ2-7 and V is TRBV12-3 or TRBV12-4, with TRBD1 matching over 7 bases. The V and J ends lost 3 bases and 0 bases, in that order; junction bases with no gene match: 2. The CDR3 runs to 14 residues.

This clonotype has just a few counts. This sequence joins TRBV19 and TRBJ2-1; 12 bases are shared with TRBD2. The junction had 7 bases not matched to a gene; V was cut back by 5 bases and J by 5 bases. CDR1 is LNHDA, CDR2 SQIVND, per germline (reference sequence). CDR3 length: 16 amino acids. The CDR3 DNA reads TGTGCCAGTAGTTCCCGACTAGCGGGAGTGAACAATGAGCAGTTCTTC. Translated: CASSSRLAGVNNEQFF. Together with reference TRBV19 and TRBJ2-1, the CDR3 gives the full variable domain: DGGITQSPKYLFRKEGQNVTLSCEQNLNHDAMYWYRQDPGQGLRLIYYSQIVNDFQKGDIAEGYSVSREKKESFPLTVTSAQKNPTAFYLCASSSRLAGVNNEQFFGPGTRLTVL.

In its sample, this clonotype was seen a few times. This CDR3 fails to terminate in the conserved phenylalanine or tryptophan, so it likely reflects a read error. The DNA is left out, because the CDR3 cannot be placed on it with certainty; the CDR3 is given as TCRdb lists it. This chain uses TRBV6-2 or TRBV6-3 with TRBJ2-1; the table's D call, TRBD1, was not checked against the DNA. The germline gives CDR1 MNHEY, CDR2 SVGEGT. The CDR3 totals 12 residues, both ends included. CDR3 sequence reads: CASSLTGTTLST.

This clonotype was detected a few times. The V call is TRBV20-1, the J call TRBJ2-2; possibly TRBD1 or TRBD2 for D (5 bases each). Germline CDR1 DFQATT, CDR2 SNEGSKA (reference sequence). V lost 5 bases to trimming and J lost 4 bases, with 14 bases between them. The CDR3 runs 14 residues. CDR3 in amino acids: CSAPSSGGTGELFF. Here the CDR3 DNA reads TGCAGTGCTCCATCGTCTGGGGGCACCGGGGAGCTGTTTTTT.

This clonotype was observed many times. This rearrangement joins TRBV6-2 or TRBV6-3 to TRBJ2-5; no firm D call. V was pared by 7 bases and J by 5 bases, with 5 bases between. Per germline, CDR1 MNHEY and CDR2 SVGEGT. The CDR3 is 10 amino acids. CDR3 DNA: TGTGCCAGCACCGGGGAGACCCAGTACTTC. This gives the protein CASTGETQYF.

This clonotype was observed many times. CDR3 region: CASSTSGGTDTQYF. In nucleotides, the CDR3 is TGTGCCAGCAGCACTAGCGGGGGCACAGATACGCAGTATTTT. J is TRBJ2-3 and V is TRBV7-9; 10 positions agree with TRBD2. CDR1 is SEHNR and CDR2 is FQNEAQ in the germline V gene (reference sequence). With 5 bases clipped from V and 1 base from J, the junction kept 0 bases outside the gene matches. The CDR3 consists of 14 residues.

V is TRBV6-5 and J is TRBJ2-3, with D maybe TRBD1 (5 bases). Germline CDR1 and CDR2: MNHEY and SVGAGI. This CDR3 contains 15 residues. V was trimmed by 5 bases and J by 1 base, leaving 13 bases between them. CDR3 residues: CASSTVRGRTDTQYF. CDR3 DNA sequence: TGTGCCAGCAGTACTGTAAGGGGTCGCACAGATACGCAGTATTTT.

There are many counts of this clonotype. The rearrangement uses TRBV10-2 and TRBJ2-7, with D perhaps matching TRBD1 or TRBD2 (5 bases each). Per germline, CDR1 WSHSY and CDR2 SAAADI. The V end was cut by 9 bases, the J end by 0 bases, with 12 bases between. The CDR3 covers 13 residues. The CDR3 bases are TGCGCCAGTACTACGGGGCCCTCCTACGAGCAGTACTTC. This translates into CASTTGPSYEQYF.

This clonotype was detected ten times or more. This chain links TRBV7-8 with TRBJ2-7, with 10 bases that match TRBD1. With V trimmed by 0 bases and J by 3 bases, 2 bases remained unmatched. Per the germline V gene, CDR1 is SGHVS and CDR2 is FQNEAQ. The CDR3 is made up of 15 amino acids. CDR3 amino acids: CASSLARTGGYEQYF. CDR3 DNA: TGTGCCAGCAGCTTAGCAAGGACAGGGGGCTACGAGCAGTACTTC. Variable domain in full (rest from reference TRBV7-8 and TRBJ2-7): GAGVSQSPRYKVAKRGQDVALRCDPISGHVSLFWYQQALGQGPEFLTYFQNEAQLDKSGLPSDRFFAERPEGSVSTLKIQRTQQEDSAVYLCASSLARTGGYEQYFGPGTRLTVT.

There are many counts of this clonotype. The chain uses TRBV7-9 and TRBJ1-3; D gene unclear. The germline V gene encodes CDR1 SEHNR and CDR2 FQNEAQ (reference sequence). CDR3 length equals 14 residues. V lost 1 base and J lost 8, with 12 bases in between. The CDR3 DNA is TGTGCCAGCAGCTTAGTCGTGGACGGGCACACCATATATTTT. This gives the protein CASSLVVDGHTIYF.

The J gene is TRBJ1-5, the V gene TRBV6-5; D uncertain. This CDR3 spans 12 amino acids. Trimming took off 2 bases at V and 7 bases at J, with 6 bases between the two ends. Germline CDR1 MNHEY, CDR2 SVGAGI. CDR3 DNA sequence: TGTGCCAGCAGTTACATCGGCCAGCCCCAGCATTTT. It yields the protein CASSYIGQPQHF.

Ten or more counts support this clonotype. The rearrangement joins TRBV7-6 to TRBJ2-7, with D tentatively TRBD1 (6 bases). Trimming took off 1 base at V and 9 bases at J, with 25 bases between the two ends. This CDR3 has 17 amino acids. Per the germline V gene, CDR1 is SGHVS and CDR2 is FNYEAQ. Written as DNA, the CDR3 is TGTGCCAGCAGCTTAGTCCTTACACAGGGATTCGGCGAAGCGCAGTACTTC. Its protein product is CASSLVLTQGFGEAQYF. The entire variable domain, with the rest obtained from reference TRBV7-6 and TRBJ2-7, is as follows: GAGVSQSPRYKVTKRGQDVALRCDPISGHVSLYWYRQALGQGPEFLTYFNYEAQQDKSGLPNDRFSAERPEGSISTLTIQRTEQRDSAMYRCASSLVLTQGFGEAQYFGPGTRLTVT.